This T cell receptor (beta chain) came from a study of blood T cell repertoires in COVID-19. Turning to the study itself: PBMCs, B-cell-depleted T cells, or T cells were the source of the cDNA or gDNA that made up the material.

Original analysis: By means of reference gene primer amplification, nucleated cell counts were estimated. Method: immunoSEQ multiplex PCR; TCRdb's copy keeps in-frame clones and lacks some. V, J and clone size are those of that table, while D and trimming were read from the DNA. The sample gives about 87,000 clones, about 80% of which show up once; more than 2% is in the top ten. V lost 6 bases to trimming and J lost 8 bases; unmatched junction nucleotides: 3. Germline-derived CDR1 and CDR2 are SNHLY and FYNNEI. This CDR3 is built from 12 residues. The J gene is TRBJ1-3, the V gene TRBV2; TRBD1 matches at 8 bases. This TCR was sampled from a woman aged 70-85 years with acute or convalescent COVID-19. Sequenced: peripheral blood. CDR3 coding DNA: TGTGCCAGCAGGAACAGGGGGGACACCATATATTTT. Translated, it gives CASRNRGDTIYF.